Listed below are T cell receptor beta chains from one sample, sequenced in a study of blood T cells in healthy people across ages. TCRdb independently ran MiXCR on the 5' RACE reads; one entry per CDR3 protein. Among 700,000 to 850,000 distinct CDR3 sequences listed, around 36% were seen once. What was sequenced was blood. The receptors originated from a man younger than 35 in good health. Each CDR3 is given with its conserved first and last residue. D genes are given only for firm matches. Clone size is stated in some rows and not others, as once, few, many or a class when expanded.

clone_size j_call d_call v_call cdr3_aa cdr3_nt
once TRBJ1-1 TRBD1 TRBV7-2 CASRRTDRGDMNTEAFF TGTGCCAGCAGGCGAACCGACAGGGGGGACATGAACACTGAAGCTTTCTTT
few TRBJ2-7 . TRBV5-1 CASSLGQVSISYEQYF TGCGCCAGCAGCTTGGGCCAGGTATCTATCTCCTACGAGCAGTACTTC
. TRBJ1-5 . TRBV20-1 CSAVGCRQPQHF TGCAGTGCTGTGGGGTGTAGACAGCCCCAGCATTTT
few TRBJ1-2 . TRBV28 CASRTGTSYTF TGTGCCAGCAGAACAGGTACGAGCTACACCTTC
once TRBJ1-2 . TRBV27 CAGSPSANYGYTF TGTGCCGGCAGCCCGAGTGCTAACTATGGCTACACCTTC
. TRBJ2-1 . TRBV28 CASSSSSGENEQFF TGTGCCAGCAGTTCTAGTTCCGGGGAGAATGAGCAGTTCTTC
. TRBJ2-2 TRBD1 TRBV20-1 CSARDPQGAVGELFF TGCAGTGCTAGAGACCCTCAGGGGGCGGTCGGGGAGCTGTTTTTT
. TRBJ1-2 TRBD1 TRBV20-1 CSASRGQGAGYTF TGCAGTGCTAGTCGTGGTCAGGGGGCTGGCTACACCTTC
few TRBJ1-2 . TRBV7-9 CASSLARGVGYGYTF TGTGCCAGCAGCTTAGCGCGGGGGGTCGGCTATGGCTACACCTTC
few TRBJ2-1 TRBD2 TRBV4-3 CASSQDPYGGYNEQFF TGCGCCAGCAGCCAAGATCCTTACGGGGGGTACAATGAGCAGTTCTTC
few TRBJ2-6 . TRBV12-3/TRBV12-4 CASRPQGSPSGANVLTF TGTGCCAGCAGGCCCCAGGGTTCCCCCTCTGGGGCCAACGTCCTGACTTTC
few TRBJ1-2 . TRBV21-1 CASSGLIGQGLSYGYTF TGTGCCAGCAGCGGTCTCATCGGACAGGGGCTATCCTATGGCTACACCTTC
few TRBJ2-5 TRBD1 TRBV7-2 CASSLGLQGAGQETQYF TGTGCCAGCAGCTTAGGATTGCAGGGGGCTGGTCAAGAGACCCAGTACTTC
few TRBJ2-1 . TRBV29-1 CSVDRGDSYNEQFF TGCAGCGTTGATAGGGGGGACTCCTACAATGAGCAGTTCTTC
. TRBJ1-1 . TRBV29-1 CSVDRENTEAFF TGCAGCGTTGACAGGGAGAACACTGAAGCTTTCTTT
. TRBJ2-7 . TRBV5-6 CASSSDEEQYF TGTGCCAGCAGCTCAGATGAGGAGCAGTACTTC
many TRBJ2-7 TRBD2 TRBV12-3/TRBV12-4 CASSWGTSDDEQYF TGTGCCAGCAGTTGGGGGACTAGCGACGACGAGCAGTACTTC
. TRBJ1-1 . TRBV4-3 CASSPEQGGGTEAFF TGCGCCAGCAGCCCAGAACAGGGAGGGGGAACTGAAGCTTTCTTT
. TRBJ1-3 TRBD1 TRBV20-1 CSARTGSGNTIYF TGCAGTGCGCGGACAGGCTCTGGAAACACCATATATTTT
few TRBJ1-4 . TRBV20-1 CSARYSGAGVGEKLFF TGCAGTGCTAGATACTCGGGGGCAGGGGTAGGGGAAAAACTGTTTTTT
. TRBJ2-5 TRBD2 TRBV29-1 CSVAGAGAQETQYF TGCAGCGTTGCAGGAGCGGGGGCCCAAGAGACCCAGTACTTC
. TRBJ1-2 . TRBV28 CASSLLTGESGYTF TGTGCCAGCAGTTTATTGACAGGAGAAAGTGGCTACACCTTC
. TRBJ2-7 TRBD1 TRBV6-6 CASRSGQGAYEQYF TGTGCCAGCAGATCCGGACAGGGGGCCTACGAGCAGTACTTC
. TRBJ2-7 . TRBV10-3 CAISEFNKQYF TGTGCCATCAGTGAGTTTAACAAGCAGTACTTC
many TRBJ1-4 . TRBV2 CASSEGGRNEKLFF TGTGCCAGCAGTGAAGGGGGTCGTAATGAAAAACTGTTTTTT
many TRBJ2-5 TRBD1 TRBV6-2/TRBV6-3 CASRPDRVETQYF TGTGCCAGCAGACCGGACAGGGTGGAGACCCAGTACTTC
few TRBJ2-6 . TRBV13 CASFPFSSSGANVLTF TGTGCCAGCTTTCCCTTTTCGAGCTCTGGGGCCAACGTCCTGACTTTC
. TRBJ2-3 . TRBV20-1 CSASKAVSRSDTQYF TGCAGTGCTTCCAAAGCAGTAAGCCGCTCAGATACGCAGTATTTT
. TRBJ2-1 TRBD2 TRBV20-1 CSARGASGGAVEQFF TGCAGTGCTAGGGGTGCTAGCGGGGGGGCGGTTGAGCAGTTCTTC
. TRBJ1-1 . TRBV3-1 CASSQDMGITQGRETEAFF TGTGCCAGCAGCCAAGATATGGGGATAACGCAGGGCCGGGAGACTGAAGCTTTCTTT
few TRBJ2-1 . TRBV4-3 CASSQLVAVYNEQFF TGCGCCAGCAGCCAACTAGTCGCAGTATACAATGAGCAGTTCTTC
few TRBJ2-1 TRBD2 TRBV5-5 CASSFLAGGVNEQFF TGTGCCAGCAGCTTCTTAGCGGGGGGGGTCAATGAGCAGTTCTTC
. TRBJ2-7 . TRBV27 CASAARDNSYEQYF TGTGCCAGCGCGGCCCGGGACAACTCCTACGAGCAGTACTTC
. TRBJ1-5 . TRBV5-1 CASSLAPGNSNQPQHF TGCGCCAGCAGCTTGGCCCCCGGGAATAGCAATCAGCCCCAGCATTTT
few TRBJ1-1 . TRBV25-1 CASSEWAEGTEAFF TGTGCCAGCAGTGAATGGGCAGAGGGCACTGAAGCTTTCTTT
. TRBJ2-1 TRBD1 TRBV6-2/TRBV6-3 CASSPLEKTGIDEQFF TGTGCCAGCAGTCCACTAGAGAAGACAGGGATCGATGAGCAGTTCTTC
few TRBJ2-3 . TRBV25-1 CASSLAGKADTQYF TGTGCCAGCAGTTTGGCGGGGAAGGCAGATACGCAGTATTTT
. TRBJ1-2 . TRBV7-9 CASSFGSRYTF TGTGCCAGCAGCTTTGGGAGCCGCTACACCTTC
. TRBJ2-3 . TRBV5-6 CASSPDYSSTDTQYF TGTGCCAGCAGCCCAGACTACTCTAGCACAGATACGCAGTATTTT
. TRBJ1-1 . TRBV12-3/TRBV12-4 CASSLGRDAEAFF TGTGCCAGCAGTTTAGGCAGGGACGCTGAAGCTTTCTTT
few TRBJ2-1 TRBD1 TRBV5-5 CASSARDRGLNEQFF TGTGCCAGCAGCGCCCGGGACAGGGGTTTAAATGAGCAGTTCTTC
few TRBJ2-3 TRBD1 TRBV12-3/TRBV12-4 CASSDTGTGPDTQYF TGTGCCAGCAGTGACACCGGGACAGGGCCAGATACGCAGTATTTT
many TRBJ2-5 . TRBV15 CATSRNGLQETQYF TGTGCCACCAGCAGAAACGGACTCCAAGAGACCCAGTACTTC
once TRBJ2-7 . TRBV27 CASRGTSNPYEQYF TGTGCCAGCAGGGGAACTAGTAACCCTTACGAGCAGTACTTC
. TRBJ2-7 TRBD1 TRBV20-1 CSARKRWIGQEISYEQYF TGCAGTGCTAGAAAGAGGTGGATCGGACAGGAGATCTCCTACGAGCAGTACTTC
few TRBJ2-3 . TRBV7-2 CASSTDPSSADTQYF TGTGCCAGCAGCACGGACCCCTCTAGCGCAGATACGCAGTATTTT
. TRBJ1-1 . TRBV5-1 CASQKQGNTEAFF TGCGCCAGCCAGAAACAGGGGAACACTGAAGCTTTCTTT
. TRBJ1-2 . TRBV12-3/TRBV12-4 CASFGGASGYTF TGTGCCAGCTTCGGGGGGGCCAGCGGCTACACCTTC
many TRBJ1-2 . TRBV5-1 CASSLEPVANYGYTF TGCGCCAGCAGCTTGGAGCCTGTAGCTAACTATGGCTACACCTTC
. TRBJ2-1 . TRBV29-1 CSVEGATGANEQFF TGCAGCGTTGAAGGCGCCACGGGGGCCAATGAGCAGTTCTTC